This T cell receptor (beta chain) was identified in a study of blood T cells in healthy people across ages. This clonotype was seen a handful of times. Antigen: not known. A sample-barcoded 5' primer and a J-beta primer mix were used in a second PCR of about 7 to 12 cycles. TCRdb analysed the 5' RACE reads with MiXCR anew, one entry per CDR3 protein. This sample has 950,000 to 1,200,000 distinct CDR3 sequences, with roughly two fifths found just once. Overall study results and limits: PBMCs were not sorted, which prevented a conclusive comparison of naive versus antigen-experienced cells. Higher diversity and more naive CD4+ cells were features of long-lived donors, compared to aged donors.

V gave up 0 bases and J gave up 4 bases, with 11 bases separating them. There are 15 residues in the CDR3. Germline loops: CDR1 SGDLS, CDR2 YYNGEE. Extractions gave at least 5.5 micrograms of total RNA per sample. This TCR was recovered from a man aged 18 to 35 in good health. The sample consisted of blood. The rearrangement joins TRBV9 to TRBJ2-1; D possibly matches TRBD1 or TRBD2 (5 bases each). The CDR3: CASSVGEGPYNEQFF. The CDR3 coding sequence is TGTGCCAGCAGCGTAGGAGAGGGACCTTACAATGAGCAGTTCTTC.